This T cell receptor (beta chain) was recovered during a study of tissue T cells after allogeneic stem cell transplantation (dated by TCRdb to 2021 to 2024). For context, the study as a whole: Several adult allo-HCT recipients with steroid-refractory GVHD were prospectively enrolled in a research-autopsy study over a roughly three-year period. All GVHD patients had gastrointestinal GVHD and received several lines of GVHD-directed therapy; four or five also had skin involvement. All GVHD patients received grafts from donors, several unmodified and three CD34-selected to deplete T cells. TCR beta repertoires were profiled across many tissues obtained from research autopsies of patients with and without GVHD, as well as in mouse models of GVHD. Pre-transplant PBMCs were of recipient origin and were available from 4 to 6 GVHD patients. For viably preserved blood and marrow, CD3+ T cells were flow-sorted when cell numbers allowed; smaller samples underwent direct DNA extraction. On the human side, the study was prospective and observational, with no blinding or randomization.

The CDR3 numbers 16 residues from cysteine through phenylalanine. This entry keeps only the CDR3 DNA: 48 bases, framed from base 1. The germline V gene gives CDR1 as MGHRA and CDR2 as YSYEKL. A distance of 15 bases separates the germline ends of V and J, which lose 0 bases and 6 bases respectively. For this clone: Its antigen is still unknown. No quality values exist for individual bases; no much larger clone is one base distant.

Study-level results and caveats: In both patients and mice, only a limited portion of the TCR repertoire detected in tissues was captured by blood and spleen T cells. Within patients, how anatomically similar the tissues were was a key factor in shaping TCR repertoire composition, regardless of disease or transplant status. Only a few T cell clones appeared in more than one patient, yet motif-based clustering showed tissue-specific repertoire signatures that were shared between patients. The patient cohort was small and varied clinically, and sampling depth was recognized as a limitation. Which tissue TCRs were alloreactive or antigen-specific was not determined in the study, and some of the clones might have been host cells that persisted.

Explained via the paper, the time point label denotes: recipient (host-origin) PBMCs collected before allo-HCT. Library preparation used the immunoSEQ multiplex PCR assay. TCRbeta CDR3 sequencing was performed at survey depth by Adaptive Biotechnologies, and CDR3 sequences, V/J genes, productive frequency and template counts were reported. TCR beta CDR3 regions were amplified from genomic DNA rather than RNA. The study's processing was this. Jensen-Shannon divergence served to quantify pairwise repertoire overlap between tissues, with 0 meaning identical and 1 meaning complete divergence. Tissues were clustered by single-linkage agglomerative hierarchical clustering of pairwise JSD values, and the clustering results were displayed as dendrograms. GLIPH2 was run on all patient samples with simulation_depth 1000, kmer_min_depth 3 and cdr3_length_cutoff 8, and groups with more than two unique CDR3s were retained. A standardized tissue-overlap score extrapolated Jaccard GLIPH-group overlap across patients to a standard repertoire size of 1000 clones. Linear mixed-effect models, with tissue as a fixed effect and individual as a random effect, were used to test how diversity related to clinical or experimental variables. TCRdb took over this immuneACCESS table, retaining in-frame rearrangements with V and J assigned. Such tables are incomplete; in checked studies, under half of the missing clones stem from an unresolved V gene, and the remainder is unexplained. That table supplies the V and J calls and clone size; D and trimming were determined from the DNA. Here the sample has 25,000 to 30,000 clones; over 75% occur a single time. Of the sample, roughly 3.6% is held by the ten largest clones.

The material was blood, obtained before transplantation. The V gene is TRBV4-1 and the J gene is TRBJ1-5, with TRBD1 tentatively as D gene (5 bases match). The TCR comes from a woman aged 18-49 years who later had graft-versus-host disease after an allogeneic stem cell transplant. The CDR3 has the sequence CASSQEGTPMAQPQHF. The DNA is TGCGCCAGCAGCCAAGAAGGGACCCCAATGGCTCAGCCCCAGCATTTT.